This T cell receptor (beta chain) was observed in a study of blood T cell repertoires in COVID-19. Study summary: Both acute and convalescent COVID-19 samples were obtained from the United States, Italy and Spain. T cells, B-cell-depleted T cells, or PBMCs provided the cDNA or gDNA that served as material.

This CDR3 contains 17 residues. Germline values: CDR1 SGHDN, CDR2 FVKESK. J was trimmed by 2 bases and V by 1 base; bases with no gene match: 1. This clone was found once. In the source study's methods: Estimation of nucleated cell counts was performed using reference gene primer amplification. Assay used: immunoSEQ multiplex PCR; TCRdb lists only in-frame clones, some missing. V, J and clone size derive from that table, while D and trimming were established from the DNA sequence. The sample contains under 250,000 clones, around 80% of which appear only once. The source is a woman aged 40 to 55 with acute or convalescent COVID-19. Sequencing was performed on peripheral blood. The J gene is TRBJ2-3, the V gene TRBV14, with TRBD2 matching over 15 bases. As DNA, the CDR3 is TGTGCCAGCAGCCAAGGGACTAGCGGGAGGGCCACAGATACGCAGTATTTT. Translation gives CASSQGTSGRATDTQYF.